Below are 21 T cell receptor beta chains sequenced from a single sample in a study of blood T cells in healthy people across ages (dated by TCRdb to between 2014 and 2017). Libraries were built with 5' RACE. TCRdb lists the instrument as Illumina HiSeq 2500. A second PCR of roughly 7 to 12 cycles was performed with a sample-barcoded 5' primer and a J-beta primer mix. The raw public reads went through TCRdb reprocessing: fastp at Q25, MiXCR clone calling, in-frame beta chains kept. Each entry merges the rows of one CDR3 protein and shows their most common DNA and genes. The sample includes approximately 730,000 distinct CDR3 sequences, with about 53% observed a single time. The biggest ten clones account for about two fifths of the sample. Sequencing input: blood. The receptor source for this set is a man aged 80 or over in good health.

V usage is TRBV29-1 and J usage is TRBJ1-1, with TRBD1 as a possible D gene (5 bases). The germline V and J ends were trimmed by 3 bases and 7 bases, with 9 bases remaining between them. CDR3 length equals 11 residues. CDR1 and CDR2 (germline): SQVTM, ANQGSEA. The CDR3 coding sequence is TGCAGCGTTGACAGGGCGGATGAAGCTTTCTTT. This translates into CSVDRADEAFF. Full variable domain (outside the CDR3, taken from reference TRBV29-1 and TRBJ1-1): SAVISQKPSRDICQRGTSLTIQCQVDSQVTMMFWYRQQPGQSLTLIATANQGSEATYESGFVIDKFPISRPNLTFSTLTVSNMSPEDSSIYLCSVDRADEAFFGQGTRLTVV.

The chain joins TRBV9 to TRBJ2-3; D is perhaps TRBD1 or TRBD2 (5 bases each). The CDR3 length is 15 residues. Trimming took off 0 bases at V and 5 bases at J, with 13 bases between the two ends. Germline V gives CDR1 SGDLS, CDR2 YYNGEE. CDR3 region: CASSVVGEPGDTQYF. The CDR3 DNA is TGTGCCAGCAGCGTAGTGGGGGAGCCAGGAGATACGCAGTATTTT.

This chain connects TRBV24-1 to TRBJ2-7, with TRBD1 matching 7 bases. CDR1 is KGHDR and CDR2 is SFDVKD in the germline V gene. The CDR3 covers 16 residues. J was trimmed by 7 bases and V by 5 bases; bases with no gene match: 16. CDR3 nucleotide sequence: TGTGCCACCAGTGCCTCGACAGGGACAAGGGACAATGAGCAGTACTTC. Translated, it gives CATSASTGTRDNEQYF.

The CDR3 here is CASSQRDLSYEQYF. CDR3 nucleotide sequence: TGTGCCAGCAGTCAGCGGGACCTCTCCTACGAGCAGTACTTC. This chain uses TRBV7-9 with TRBJ2-7, with 7 bases aligning to TRBD2. Germline-derived CDR1 and CDR2 are SEHNR and FQNEAQ (reference sequence). The CDR3 is made up of 14 amino acids. J lost 0 bases, V lost 6 bases, and 5 bases had no gene match.

This clonotype has more than one count but fewer than ten. V gene TRBV20-1 combines with J gene TRBJ2-7; D tentatively fits TRBD1 or TRBD2 (5 bases each). CDR1 and CDR2 from the germline V gene are DFQATT and SNEGSKA (reference sequence). This CDR3 spans 12 amino acids. Trimming stripped 2 bases from V and 4 bases from J, with 9 bases between. The CDR3 protein is CSARRDVYEQYF. CDR3 nucleotides: TGCAGTGCTAGACGGGACGTTTACGAGCAGTACTTC.

V gene TRBV2 combines with J gene TRBJ2-4; D might be TRBD2 (7 bases). The J call may be incorrect, as the DNA end agrees better with TRBJ2-7. Per germline, CDR1 SNHLY and CDR2 FYNNEI. There are 12 residues in the CDR3. This CDR3 is CASRRGPYEQYF. CDR3 bases: TGTGCCAGCCGGCGGGGGCCATACGAGCAGTACTTC.

The J gene is TRBJ1-2, the V gene TRBV5-1, with D maybe TRBD1 (5 bases). V gave up 0 bases and J gave up 6 bases, with 21 bases separating them. CDR1 is SGHRS, CDR2 YFSETQ, per germline. The CDR3 runs 17 residues. The DNA for the CDR3 is TGCGCCAGCAGCTTGGTTATGGCAGGGAACGCTGAGGATGGCTACACCTTC. It is translated as CASSLVMAGNAEDGYTF.

This clonotype has only a few counts. The J gene is TRBJ1-2, the V gene TRBV5-6, with D possibly matching TRBD1 (6 bases). V shed 0 bases and J shed 8 bases, with 17 bases lying between them. CDR3 length: 15 residues. The germline V gene encodes CDR1 SGHDT and CDR2 YYEEEE. As DNA, the CDR3 is TGTGCCAGCAGCTTGGTTCCGGGACACCGTGAAGGCTACACCTTC. This encodes CASSLVPGHREGYTF.

The chain couples TRBV12-3 or TRBV12-4 to TRBJ2-7; D is ambiguous. V was clipped by 6 bases and J by 4 bases, with 13 bases between them. The CDR3 consists of 13 residues. The CDR3 protein is CASRGQVAYEQYF. CDR3 nucleotide sequence: TGTGCCAGCAGAGGGCAGGTGGCATACGAGCAGTACTTC.

Only a few counts were recorded for this clonotype. This chain links TRBV28 with TRBJ2-5; 11 bases agree with TRBD2. CDR1 and CDR2 from the germline V gene are MDHEN and SYDVKM. With 5 bases clipped from V and 4 bases from J, the junction kept 6 bases outside the gene matches. CDR3 length: 15 amino acids. The CDR3: CASSRLAGRGETQYF. CDR3 DNA: TGTGCCAGCAGTCGACTAGCGGGGAGGGGAGAGACCCAGTACTTC.

This clonotype was observed a few times. The chain joins TRBV6-1 to TRBJ2-7; a weak D match, TRBD1 (7 bases). CDR1 MNHNS and CDR2 SASEGT come from the germline V gene. This CDR3 region has 13 residues. Trimming took off 9 bases at V and 0 bases at J, with 12 bases between the two ends. The CDR3 sequence is CASARDSSYEQYF. DNA for the CDR3: TGTGCCAGTGCGCGGGACAGCTCCTACGAGCAGTACTTC.

This clonotype has only a few counts. The chain combines TRBV2 with TRBJ1-3, with D unclear. Trimming shortened V by 7 bases and J by 7 bases, and 11 bases separated the two germline ends. Germline V lookup: CDR1 SNHLY, CDR2 FYNNEI. This CDR3 region has 12 residues. This CDR3 is CASTPTGNTIYF. The CDR3 DNA sequence: TGTGCCAGCACTCCTACCGGGAACACCATATATTTT.

Many counts were recorded for this clonotype. The chain is built from TRBV2 and TRBJ2-3, with D uncertain. The CDR3 runs to 11 residues. Germline assignment: CDR1 SNHLY and CDR2 FYNNEI. V dropped 7 bases and J dropped 3 bases, with 5 bases sitting between them. CDR3 DNA sequence: TGTGCCAGCATCGGGACAGATACGCAGTATTTT. It codes for CASIGTDTQYF. The full variable domain, rest sourced from reference TRBV2 and TRBJ2-3, is EPEVTQTPSHQVTQMGQEVILRCVPISNHLYFYWYRQILGQKVEFLVSFYNNEISEKSEIFDDQFSVERPDGSNFTLKIRSTKLEDSAMYFCASIGTDTQYFGPGTRLTVL.

V and J are TRBV20-1 and TRBJ2-6, with 9 bases identical to TRBD2. V dropped 3 bases and J dropped 4; count of bases not matched to a gene: 1. The germline CDR1 and CDR2 sequences are DFQATT and SNEGSKA (reference sequence). This CDR3 is 14 amino acids long. The CDR3, as DNA: TGCAGTGCTAGGGGACTAGCAGGGGCCAACGTCCTGACTTTC. As protein: CSARGLAGANVLTF.

V usage is TRBV20-1 and J usage is TRBJ2-5, with 8 bases aligning to TRBD2. The germline CDR1 and CDR2 sequences are DFQATT and SNEGSKA (reference sequence). This CDR3 region has 14 residues. The V segment lost 6 bases and the J segment 5 bases; nucleotides outside the gene matches: 11. In nucleotides, the CDR3 is TGCAGTGCCAATGCCGGACTAGCTAGCGAGACCCAGTACTTC. Its protein product is CSANAGLASETQYF.

The chain recombines TRBV20-1 with TRBJ2-7; D is possibly TRBD1 (5 bases). Trimming pared 2 bases from V and 9 bases from J, leaving 20 bases between. Germline V gene data show CDR1 as DFQATT and CDR2 as SNEGSKA (reference sequence). The CDR3 loop spans 14 amino acids. The CDR3 reads CSARLAGRQTGQYF. Written as DNA, the CDR3 is TGCAGTGCTAGACTGGCAGGGCGTCAAACCGGGCAGTACTTC.

The chain combines TRBV20-1 with TRBJ2-7; the match to TRBD2 covers 9 bases. Germline V CDR1 and CDR2: DFQATT, SNEGSKA (reference sequence). V trimming: 6 bases; J trimming: 5 bases; junction bases outside the gene matches: 14. This CDR3 comprises 15 residues. The CDR3 sequence is CSARRRGRAGHEQYF. The CDR3 region has the DNA TGCAGTGCCCGAAGGCGCGGGAGGGCCGGACACGAGCAGTACTTC.

The chain couples TRBV14 to TRBJ2-7, with 8 bases lining up with TRBD1. Losses at the gene ends were 6 bases for V and 2 bases for J; bases not matched to a gene: 9. Germline V gives CDR1 SGHDN, CDR2 FVKESK. The CDR3 consists of 15 residues. CDR3 residues: CASSPGTGLTYEQYF. As DNA, the CDR3 is TGTGCCAGCAGTCCTGGGACAGGCCTAACCTACGAGCAGTACTTC.

The genes are TRBV7-3 and TRBJ2-3; D not resolved. V lost 5 bases and J 1 base, leaving 16 bases between the germline ends. Germline V gene lookup returns CDR1 SGHTA and CDR2 FQGTGA. The CDR3 is made up of 16 amino acids. The DNA for the CDR3 is TGTGCCAGCAGCCGAGAGCGTGGTGGAGGCACAGATACGCAGTATTTT. Translation: CASSRERGGGTDTQYF.

The chain is built from TRBV28 and TRBJ1-5; no firm D call. There are 12 residues in the CDR3. CDR1 is MDHEN, CDR2 SYDVKM, per germline. The germline V and J ends were trimmed by 7 bases and 3 bases, with 7 bases remaining between them. The CDR3 is CASKLVNQPQHF. CDR3 DNA sequence: TGTGCCAGCAAATTGGTCAATCAGCCCCAGCATTTT.

The rearrangement links TRBV18 to TRBJ2-3; possible D gene TRBD2, 5 bases. The CDR3 loop spans 15 amino acids. Germline V gene sequence: CDR1 KGHSH, CDR2 LQKENI. Trimming removed 0 bases from V and 2 bases from J, with 9 bases in between. The CDR3 coding sequence is TGTGCCAGCTCACCACCAACTGGACTCACAGATACGCAGTATTTT. As protein: CASSPPTGLTDTQYF. The whole variable domain, filled in from reference TRBV18 and TRBJ2-3, reads NAGVMQNPRHLVRRRGQEARLRCSPMKGHSHVYWYRQLPEEGLKFMVYLQKENIIDESGMPKERFSAEFPKEGPSILRIQQVVRGDSAAYFCASSPPTGLTDTQYFGPGTRLTVL.